What follows are 25 T cell receptor beta chains derived from one specimen sequenced in a study of blood T cell repertoires in COVID-19. TCRdb's table, derived via immunoSEQ multiplex PCR, lists solely in-frame clones and lacks some. The sample shows about 440,000 clones, around 89% of them seen only once. Sequenced material: peripheral blood. These receptors originate from a woman aged 30 to 39 with acute or convalescent COVID-19.

The chain combines TRBV19 with TRBJ2-1; weak D call: TRBD2 (6 bases). From germline, CDR1 is LNHDA and CDR2 SQIVND (reference sequence). The CDR3 spans 15 residues. Trimming stripped 8 bases from V and 0 bases from J, with 14 bases between. CDR3 coding DNA: TGTGCCAGTGGAACCGGGAGCAGCTCCTACAATGAGCAGTTCTTC. Residues: CASGTGSSSYNEQFF.

The chain carries TRBV2 and TRBJ1-2; tentative D call: TRBD1 (6 bases). CDR1 is SNHLY, CDR2 FYNNEI, per germline. The ends were cut back, 1 base at V and 3 bases at J, with 12 bases in the middle. The CDR3 sequence is 15 residues long. The CDR3 DNA sequence: TGTGCCAGCAGTGAAGGACAGGACGTCTACTATGGCTACACCTTC. Encoded protein: CASSEGQDVYYGYTF.

V gene TRBV7-3 combines with J gene TRBJ2-3; the match to TRBD2 covers 7 bases. This CDR3 has 15 amino acids. CDR1 and CDR2 from the germline V gene are SGHTA and FQGTGA. Germline trimming cut 5 bases from V and 6 bases from J; bases unmatched to any gene: 11. As DNA, the CDR3 is TGTGCCAGCAGCGATACTGGGACTACCGGCGATACGCAGTATTTT. Protein: CASSDTGTTGDTQYF.

This chain joins TRBV13 and TRBJ2-7, with TRBD1 matching 7 bases. The ends lost 5 bases at V and 2 bases at J; junction bases unmatched: 6. Germline V gives CDR1 PRHDT, CDR2 FYEKMQ (reference sequence). This CDR3 is 14 amino acids long. The CDR3 DNA follows: TGTGCCAGCAGCCCACGGGACAGAACCTACGAGCAGTACTTC. Translating it yields CASSPRDRTYEQYF.

The rearrangement links TRBV2 to TRBJ1-3; D perhaps matches TRBD1 (6 bases). Trimming took off 5 bases at V and 4 bases at J, with 12 bases between the two ends. The CDR3 sequence is 14 residues long. Per the germline V gene, CDR1 is SNHLY and CDR2 is FYNNEI. CDR3 in DNA: TGTGCCAGCAGTCGAACAGGGATGGGAAACACCATATATTTT. Its protein product is CASSRTGMGNTIYF.

The chain recombines TRBV28 with TRBJ2-5, with D unclear. CDR3 length equals 15 residues. Germline V CDR1 and CDR2: MDHEN, SYDVKM. Trimming pared 4 bases from V and 0 bases from J, leaving 12 bases between. The CDR3 DNA reads TGTGCCAGCAGTTCTATGACTCGGCACCAAGAGACCCAGTACTTC. It codes for CASSSMTRHQETQYF.

The chain has TRBV6-6 and TRBJ2-2, with 9 bases aligning to TRBD1. The V segment lost 6 bases and the J segment 5 bases; nucleotides outside the gene matches: 10. Looked up from germline, CDR1 is MNHNY and CDR2 is SVGAGI (reference sequence). This CDR3 comprises 16 residues. This CDR3 reads CASSKGQGQRTGELFF. The DNA for the CDR3 is TGTGCCAGCAGCAAAGGACAGGGGCAGCGGACCGGGGAGCTGTTTTTT.

The chain combines TRBV29-1 with TRBJ1-1, with D tentatively TRBD1 (5 bases). V lost 7 bases and J 3 bases, leaving 12 bases between the germline ends. The CDR3 is made up of 12 amino acids. Germline loops: CDR1 SQVTM, CDR2 ANQGSEA. CDR3 sequence: CSAISGDTEAFF. The CDR3 DNA sequence: TGCAGCGCCATCTCGGGGGACACTGAAGCTTTCTTT.

This chain joins TRBV18 and TRBJ2-5; 9 bases are a match to TRBD2. This CDR3 region has 15 residues. Per germline, CDR1 KGHSH and CDR2 LQKENI. V lost 5 bases, J lost 4 bases, and 8 bases stayed unmatched. The CDR3 coding sequence is TGTGCCAGCTCAAGTCAGCGGGGGGTTGGAGAGACCCAGTACTTC. It is translated as CASSSQRGVGETQYF.

This chain links TRBV9 with TRBJ1-2; the match to TRBD1 covers 9 bases. Germline lookup yields CDR1 SGDLS and CDR2 YYNGEE. Trimming took 4 bases from V and 4 from J; bases not matched to a gene: 5. The CDR3 runs 14 residues. The CDR3 bases are TGTGCCAGCAGCCGGACAGGGGACTTCTATGGCTACACCTTC. Amino acids: CASSRTGDFYGYTF.

This clone showed up just once. The chain is built from TRBV6-5 and TRBJ2-7, with a weak D call TRBD1 (5 bases). Germline-derived CDR1 and CDR2 are MNHEY and SVGAGI. V was shortened by 2 bases and J by 2 bases, with 10 bases between the two germline ends. The CDR3 is made up of 14 amino acids. CDR3 sequence: CASSYGWGPYEQYF. The DNA for the CDR3 is TGTGCCAGCAGTTACGGGTGGGGCCCCTACGAGCAGTACTTC.

This clone turned up a few times. J is TRBJ1-5 and V is TRBV7-3; TRBD1 aligns across 9 bases. V lost 5 bases to trimming and J lost 1 base; unmatched junction nucleotides: 6. The CDR3 has 16 residues. Germline V lookup: CDR1 SGHTA, CDR2 FQGTGA. Here the CDR3 DNA reads TGTGCCAGCAGCCACAACAGGGGGCTGAGCAATCAGCCCCAGCATTTT. It is translated as CASSHNRGLSNQPQHF. Complete variable domain (other parts from reference TRBV7-3 and TRBJ1-5): GAGVSQTPSNKVTEKGKYVELRCDPISGHTALYWYRQSLGQGPEFLIYFQGTGAADDSGLPNDRFFAVRPEGSVSTLKIQRTERGDSAVYLCASSHNRGLSNQPQHFGDGTRLSIL.

V and J are TRBV6-5 and TRBJ1-2; D may be TRBD1 (5 bases). Trimming cost V 8 bases and J 3 bases, with 10 bases left between them. Germline CDR1 reads MNHEY; CDR2 reads SVGAGI. This CDR3 has 12 amino acids. CDR3 in amino acids: CASAGGDYGYTF. The CDR3 bases are TGTGCCAGCGCCGGGGGGGACTATGGCTACACCTTC.

The rearrangement links TRBV6-5 to TRBJ2-7; 11 bases agree with TRBD1. This CDR3 spans 15 amino acids. V lost 4 bases, J lost 6 bases, and 8 bases stayed unmatched. Germline CDR1 MNHEY, CDR2 SVGAGI. The CDR3 nucleotides read TGTGCCAGCAGTTCCAGACCGGGACAGGGGGGCGAGCAGTACTTC. Translated: CASSSRPGQGGEQYF.

V and J are TRBV10-2 and TRBJ2-7, with D possibly being TRBD2 (6 bases). The CDR3 consists of 13 residues. Germline V lookup: CDR1 WSHSY, CDR2 SAAADI. V was clipped by 10 bases and J by 1 base, with 14 bases between them. CDR3 amino acids: CATGASVSYEQYF. CDR3 nucleotides: TGCGCCACAGGCGCTAGCGTATCCTACGAGCAGTACTTC.

In this sample, this clone turned up a few times. The rearrangement uses TRBV28 and TRBJ2-1, with 9 nucleotides matching TRBD2. The germline V gene has CDR1 MDHEN and CDR2 SYDVKM. Trimming removed 2 bases from V and 4 bases from J; junction bases left unmatched: 3. This CDR3 region has 15 residues. CDR3 sequence reads: CASSLGGGGYNEQFF. The DNA for the CDR3 is TGTGCCAGCAGTTTAGGCGGGGGGGGATACAATGAGCAGTTCTTC. Drawing the rest from reference TRBV28 and TRBJ2-1, the complete variable domain is DVKVTQSSRYLVKRTGEKVFLECVQDMDHENMFWYRQDPGLGLRLIYFSYDVKMKEKGDIPEGYSVSREKKERFSLILESASTNQTSMYLCASSLGGGGYNEQFFGPGTRLTVL.

This chain uses TRBV3-1 (or the pseudogene TRBV3-2) with TRBJ2-4; D unclear. V gave up 0 bases and J gave up 6 bases, with 9 bases separating them. The CDR3 sequence is 14 residues long. The germline gives CDR1 LGHDT, CDR2 YNNKEL (reference sequence). CDR3 nucleotide sequence: TGTGCCAGCAGCCAAGATCTAGAGGTAAACATTCAGTACTTC. This encodes CASSQDLEVNIQYF.

The chain is built from TRBV5-6 and TRBJ1-5; 9 bases line up with TRBD1. The CDR3 sequence is 14 residues long. Germline V gene data show CDR1 as SGHDT and CDR2 as YYEEEE. V shed 3 bases, J shed 6 bases, and the junction held 4 bases outside the gene matches. The CDR3 spells CASSWGTGSQPQHF. The CDR3 DNA reads TGTGCCAGCAGCTGGGGGACAGGGAGTCAGCCCCAGCATTTT.

The V gene is TRBV27, the J gene TRBJ2-1, with 11 bases matching TRBD2. With V trimmed by 9 bases and J by 3 bases, 4 bases remained unmatched. The CDR3 has 14 amino acids. Germline CDR1 reads MNHEY; CDR2 reads SMNVEV (reference sequence). Written as DNA, the CDR3 is TGTGCCAGTGGTCTAGCGGGGGGCTACAATGAGCAGTTCTTC. This gives the protein CASGLAGGYNEQFF.

The chain uses TRBV9 and TRBJ2-7, with a possible D match to TRBD2 (6 bases). The CDR3 loop spans 14 amino acids. CDR1 SGDLS and CDR2 YYNGEE come from the germline V gene. The ends were cut back, 3 bases at V and 3 bases at J, with 13 bases in the middle. CDR3 in DNA: TGTGCCAGCAGCGCGCGGGACGGAGACTACGAGCAGTACTTC. Translated: CASSARDGDYEQYF. Full variable domain (outside the CDR3, taken from reference TRBV9 and TRBJ2-7): DSGVTQTPKHLITATGQRVTLRCSPRSGDLSVYWYQQSLDQGLQFLIQYYNGEERAKGNILERFSAQQFPDLHSELNLSSLELGDSALYFCASSARDGDYEQYFGPGTRLTVT.

This clone was picked up one time. The rearrangement uses TRBV9 and TRBJ2-3; 11 nucleotides line up with TRBD2. After removal of 3 bases from V and 0 bases from J, the junction contained 3 bases not matched to a gene. The CDR3 spans 16 residues. In germline, CDR1 is SGDLS, CDR2 YYNGEE. The CDR3 region is CASSGSGGASTDTQYF. The DNA of the CDR3 is TGTGCCAGCAGCGGTAGCGGGGGGGCTAGCACAGATACGCAGTATTTT.

The rearrangement uses TRBV30 and TRBJ1-5, with 7 positions matching TRBD1. Germline V gene sequence: CDR1 GTSNPN, CDR2 SVGIG (reference sequence). J lost 6 bases, V lost 1 base, and 6 bases had no gene match. The CDR3 is 14 amino acids. DNA of the CDR3: TGTGCCTGGAGTGGACAGGGAATCCGTCAGCCCCAGCATTTT. It specifies CAWSGQGIRQPQHF.

The rearrangement uses TRBV7-9 and TRBJ2-1, with D tentatively TRBD1 (5 bases). The CDR3 spans 14 residues. Between the trimmed V and J ends, which lost 4 bases and 3 bases, there was a span of 10 bases. Germline V gene sequence: CDR1 SEHNR, CDR2 FQNEAQ (reference sequence). CDR3 sequence reads: CASSSTEIYNEQFF. The DNA for the CDR3 is TGTGCCAGCAGCTCGACAGAGATCTACAATGAGCAGTTCTTC.

This rearrangement joins TRBV24-1 to TRBJ2-2, with D possibly matching TRBD1 (5 bases). This CDR3 has 15 residues. V lost 3 bases, J lost 0 bases, and 7 bases lay in between. CDR1 and CDR2 from the germline V gene are KGHDR and SFDVKD. The CDR3 protein is CATSDGATNTGELFF. The CDR3 DNA follows: TGTGCCACCAGTGATGGGGCGACGAACACCGGGGAGCTGTTTTTT.

V usage is TRBV7-2 and J usage is TRBJ1-2; D unresolved. This CDR3 region has 11 residues. Deletions cut 2 bases from V and 5 bases from J, with 3 bases between. CDR1 is SGHTA, CDR2 FQGNSA, per germline. The CDR3 DNA follows: TGTGCCAGCAGCTTACTTTATGGCTACACCTTC. Translated: CASSLLYGYTF.